Following are 20 T cell receptor beta chains from one sample sequenced in a study of control samples from healthy donors and cancer patients (dated by TCRdb to 2020 to 2022). Libraries came from the immunoSEQ multiplex PCR assay. Here the immuneACCESS table is served through TCRdb, limited to in-frame sequences with V and J called. Missing clones are a known gap in these copies; in checked studies unresolved V genes cover under half, and the rest lacks a known reason. Present in this sample are some 71,000 clones, roughly 91% of which were seen just once. Around 20% of the sample belongs to the ten largest clones. Sequenced sample: PBMCs. Receptor source: a man in his 60s with lung cancer.

The rearrangement links TRBV30 to TRBJ1-5; perhaps TRBD1 as D (6 bases). The V end lost 6 bases, the J end lost 3 bases, and 15 bases lay between the germline ends. Germline V lookup: CDR1 GTSNPN, CDR2 SVGIG (reference sequence). This CDR3 has 14 amino acids. The CDR3: CACARQANNQPQHF. The CDR3 region has the DNA TGTGCCTGCGCCCGACAGGCGAACAATCAGCCCCAGCATTTT. Full variable domain (missing parts from reference TRBV30 and TRBJ1-5): SQTIHQWPATLVQPVGSPLSLECTVEGTSNPNLYWYRQAAGRGLQLLFYSVGIGQISSEVPQNLSASRPQDRQFILSSKKLLLSDSGFYLCACARQANNQPQHFGDGTRLSIL.

The CDR3 loop is CASSPQPGTGNGYTF. The CDR3 coding sequence is TGCGCCAGCAGCCCACAACCCGGGACAGGAAATGGCTACACCTTC. This sequence joins TRBV5-1 and TRBJ1-2; 8 nucleotides align to TRBD1. Germline values: CDR1 SGHRS, CDR2 YFSETQ. Trimming cost V 4 bases and J 6 bases; bases outside gene matches: 11. This CDR3 region has 15 residues.

J is TRBJ2-5 and V is TRBV24-1; 8 bases map to TRBD2. The CDR3 totals 16 residues. V lost 0 bases to trimming and J lost 2 bases; unmatched junction nucleotides: 4. From germline, CDR1 is KGHDR and CDR2 SFDVKD. CDR3 in DNA: TGTGCCACCAGTGATTTGACGGGGGGGATTCAAGAGACCCAGTACTTC. Translated, it gives CATSDLTGGIQETQYF.

V is TRBV2 and J is TRBJ1-6; a weak D match, TRBD1 (6 bases). Germline CDR1 and CDR2: SNHLY and FYNNEI. Trimming took 5 bases from V and 7 from J, leaving 15 bases between them. The CDR3 length is 15 residues. The CDR3 is CASSRQTGENSPLHF. The CDR3 nucleotides read TGTGCCAGCAGTCGACAGACAGGCGAAAATTCACCCCTCCACTTT.

The rearrangement uses TRBV5-8 and TRBJ1-2; 10 positions agree with TRBD1. The CDR3 loop spans 14 amino acids. V shed 0 bases and J 4 bases; nucleotides not matched to a gene: 0. The V gene's germline CDR1 is SGHTS and CDR2 YDEGEE. CDR3 DNA sequence: TGTGCCAGCAGCTTGGGGACAGGGGGCTATGGCTACACCTTC. Residues: CASSLGTGGYGYTF.

This chain connects TRBV18 to TRBJ2-7; D is unclear. Germline V CDR1 and CDR2: KGHSH, LQKENI. V dropped 1 base and J dropped 0 bases, with 13 bases sitting between them. The CDR3 spans 16 residues. The CDR3 coding sequence is TGTGCCAGCTCACCACTTCAAATTGGGGACTCCTACGAGCAGTACTTC. This sequence encodes CASSPLQIGDSYEQYF.

The gene calls are TRBV10-3 and TRBJ1-3; D might be TRBD1 (5 bases). CDR3 size: 15 residues. The ends were cut back, 3 bases at V and 0 bases at J, with 9 bases in the middle. The germline CDR1 and CDR2 sequences are ENHRY and SYGVKD. The CDR3 is CAISDKGISGNTIYF. In DNA, the CDR3 is TGTGCCATCAGTGATAAGGGGATCTCTGGAAACACCATATATTTT.

The rearrangement links TRBV7-9 to TRBJ1-6; D is unresolved. Germline CDR1 and CDR2: SEHNR and FQNEAQ (reference sequence). The CDR3 contains 15 residues. Trimming shortened V by 1 base and J by 7 bases, and 11 bases separated the two germline ends. CDR3 residues: CASSLDRHLNSPLHF. The CDR3 region has the DNA TGTGCCAGCAGCTTAGATAGACACTTGAATTCACCCCTCCACTTT.

This clone was observed once. V and J are TRBV18 and TRBJ1-1, with D uncertain. The CDR3 is made up of 13 amino acids. Germline assignment: CDR1 KGHSH and CDR2 LQKENI. V gave up 0 bases and J gave up 6 bases, with 8 bases separating them. This CDR3 reads CASSPPGFAEAFF. As DNA, the CDR3 is TGTGCCAGCTCACCACCCGGGTTCGCTGAAGCTTTCTTT.

This chain joins TRBV30 and TRBJ2-7, with D maybe TRBD2 (5 bases). The germline V and J ends were trimmed by 0 bases and 3 bases, with 9 bases remaining between them. This CDR3 comprises 13 residues. Germline V gene lookup returns CDR1 GTSNPN and CDR2 SVGIG (reference sequence). Here the CDR3 reads CAWSVIAFYEQYF. The CDR3 DNA is TGTGCCTGGAGTGTAATAGCGTTCTACGAGCAGTACTTC.

The chain is built from TRBV10-1 and TRBJ1-6, with a weak D call TRBD1 (6 bases). The CDR3 is 13 amino acids. The ends were cut back, 5 bases at V and 9 bases at J, with 11 bases in the middle. The germline V gene has CDR1 WNHNN and CDR2 SYGVQD (reference sequence). This CDR3 is CASSTTGISPLHF. The CDR3 DNA is TGCGCCAGCAGTACCACAGGGATTTCACCCCTCCACTTT.

The V call is TRBV11-2, the J call TRBJ1-2; 7 nucleotides match TRBD1. V shed 6 bases, J shed 4 bases, and the junction held 5 bases outside the gene matches. Per germline, CDR1 SGHAT and CDR2 FQNNGV. This CDR3 spans 13 amino acids. The CDR3 sequence is CASSRYRGYGYTF. CDR3 bases: TGTGCCAGCAGTCGATACAGGGGCTATGGCTACACCTTC.

The chain carries TRBV10-1 and TRBJ1-4; no reliable D call. The CDR3 sequence is 15 residues long. The germline V gene encodes CDR1 WNHNN and CDR2 SYGVQD (reference sequence). Trimming took 7 bases from V and 6 from J, leaving 18 bases between them. In DNA, the CDR3 is TGCGCCAGCACCCCCGACGGGTTGGATCATGAAAAACTGTTTTTT. It specifies CASTPDGLDHEKLFF.

The chain recombines TRBV18 with TRBJ1-4; 7 bases are shared with TRBD1. The V gene's germline CDR1 is KGHSH and CDR2 LQKENI. The CDR3 extends over 16 amino acids. After removal of 5 bases from V and 1 base from J, the junction contained 7 bases not matched to a gene. In DNA, the CDR3 is TGTGCCAGCTCAGGCCTCCAGGGGGGAACTAATGAAAAACTGTTTTTT. It encodes CASSGLQGGTNEKLFF.

This chain links TRBV7-2 with TRBJ1-6; D not resolved. The CDR3 runs 13 residues. Germline assignment: CDR1 SGHTA and CDR2 FQGNSA. The V gene lost 7 bases and the J gene lost 7 bases, with 11 bases spanning the gap. CDR3 in amino acids: CASTRGRNSPLHF. The CDR3 DNA sequence: TGTGCCAGCACCAGAGGCAGGAATTCACCCCTCCACTTT.

This clone was counted a single time. V is TRBV4-1 and J is TRBJ1-1; D gene unclear. Germline lookup yields CDR1 MGHRA and CDR2 YSYEKL. V lost 4 bases to trimming and J lost 7 bases, with 13 bases between them. The CDR3 sequence is 13 residues long. CDR3 DNA sequence: TGCGCCAGCAGCCCCATGATTGGGAGTGAAGCTTTCTTT. Amino acids: CASSPMIGSEAFF.

This clone was recorded only once. Other DNA sequences within the sample encode an identical CDR3. J is TRBJ1-5 and V is TRBV12-5; TRBD1 aligns across 10 bases. Germline V gives CDR1 LGHNT, CDR2 FRNRAP. V was clipped by 1 base and J by 4 bases; unmatched bases: 1. This CDR3 comprises 15 residues. The CDR3 DNA reads as TGTGCTAGTGGTTTGGGGACAGGGGGGAATCAGCCCCAGCATTTT. Translated: CASGLGTGGNQPQHF.

The chain has TRBV5-1 and TRBJ1-1; the match to TRBD1 covers 9 bases. Germline CDR1 reads SGHRS; CDR2 reads YFSETQ. The CDR3 has 18 amino acids. The junction had 13 bases not matched to a gene; V was cut back by 4 bases and J by 0 bases. As DNA, the CDR3 is TGCGCCAGCAGCCTCGTTACGGGACAGGGACCAATGAACACTGAAGCTTTCTTT. Translating it yields CASSLVTGQGPMNTEAFF. Looking up the rest from reference TRBV5-1 and TRBJ1-1 gives the full variable domain: KAGVTQTPRYLIKTRGQQVTLSCSPISGHRSVSWYQQTPGQGLQFLFEYFSETQRNKGNFPGRFSGRQFSNSRSEMNVSTLELGDSALYLCASSLVTGQGPMNTEAFFGQGTRLTVV.

This chain links TRBV5-1 with TRBJ2-7; 8 bases are a match to TRBD1. The CDR3 runs to 18 residues. The germline V gene has CDR1 SGHRS and CDR2 YFSETQ. V was clipped by 0 bases and J by 1 base; unmatched bases: 12. This CDR3 reads CASSLEGERTGYSYEQYV. CDR3 DNA: TGCGCCAGCAGCTTGGAGGGGGAGCGGACAGGGTATTCCTACGAGCAGTACGTC.

Only one count was recorded for this clone. The chain uses TRBV7-6 and TRBJ2-7; the D is unclear. This CDR3 is 15 amino acids long. With 4 bases removed from V and 0 bases from J, the gap between germline ends came to 13 bases. The germline CDR1 and CDR2 sequences are SGHVS and FNYEAQ. CDR3 DNA: TGTGCCAGCAGCTCCAGACCTGCGGACTCCTACGAGCAGTACTTC. Amino acids: CASSSRPADSYEQYF.